The rows below give T cell receptor beta chains drawn from one sample of a study of blood T cell repertoires in COVID-19. Clones were read by immunoSEQ multiplex PCR, and TCRdb kept only the in-frame ones, dropping some. The sample consists of fewer than 300,000 clones, roughly 91% of them appearing once. The sample comprised PBMCs or T cells enriched from blood (not recorded which). The origin of the receptors is a woman between 40 and 50 years old with acute COVID-19. The CDR3 runs from the conserved cysteine through the conserved F or W. The order of the fields is V gene, J gene, clone size, D gene, CDR3 DNA, CDR3 protein. D genes are given only for firm matches. Part of the rows lack a size; the others show once, few, many or a class for expanded clones.

v_gene: TRBV6-6
j_gene: TRBJ2-1
abundance: NA
d_gene: TRBD2
CDR3nt: TGTGCCAGCAGTTCACTAGCGGGGGGGCTTTATGAGCAGTTCTTC
CDR3aa: CASSSLAGGLYEQFF

v_gene: TRBV5-6
j_gene: TRBJ2-2
abundance: NA
d_gene: TRBD2
CDR3nt: TGTGCCAGCAGCTCCAAATTCGGGACTAGCGGGGGATACACCGGGGAGCTGTTTTTT
CDR3aa: CASSSKFGTSGGYTGELFF

v_gene: TRBV5-4
j_gene: TRBJ1-1
abundance: NA
d_gene: NA
CDR3nt: TGTGCCAGCAGCCCACCGACGGGCACTGAAGCTTTCTTT
CDR3aa: CASSPPTGTEAFF

v_gene: TRBV28
j_gene: TRBJ2-2
abundance: NA
d_gene: NA
CDR3nt: TGTGCCAGCAGTGACGTCGGCGGGGTAACCGGGGAGCTGTTTTTT
CDR3aa: CASSDVGGVTGELFF

v_gene: TRBV9
j_gene: TRBJ2-7
abundance: NA
d_gene: TRBD1
CDR3nt: TGTGCCAGCAGCTCATCTGGGACAGGGGGGGTACCGGCGGGACTCTCCTACGAGCAGTACTTC
CDR3aa: CASSSSGTGGVPAGLSYEQYF

v_gene: TRBV5-1
j_gene: TRBJ2-6
abundance: NA
d_gene: TRBD2
CDR3nt: TGCGCCAGCAGCACAGGTAGCGGGAGTTTCTCTGGGGCCAACGTCCTGACTTTC
CDR3aa: CASSTGSGSFSGANVLTF

v_gene: TRBV9
j_gene: TRBJ2-3
abundance: once
d_gene: NA
CDR3nt: TGTGCCAGCAGTAACCTCGGACAGAGCACAGATACGCAGTATTTT
CDR3aa: CASSNLGQSTDTQYF

v_gene: TRBV15
j_gene: TRBJ1-4
abundance: NA
d_gene: NA
CDR3nt: TGTGCCACCAGGTCGTCCAGACATAATGAAAAACTGTTTTTT
CDR3aa: CATRSSRHNEKLFF

v_gene: TRBV30
j_gene: TRBJ2-5
abundance: NA
d_gene: TRBD1
CDR3nt: TGTGCCTCGCACAGGGGTTCGGCAGAGACCCAGTACTTC
CDR3aa: CASHRGSAETQYF

v_gene: TRBV18
j_gene: TRBJ1-2
abundance: NA
d_gene: TRBD1
CDR3nt: TGTGCCAGCTCACATCGGGACAGTCCTGGCTACACCTTC
CDR3aa: CASSHRDSPGYTF

v_gene: TRBV3-1/TRBV3-2
j_gene: TRBJ2-7
abundance: once
d_gene: TRBD2
CDR3nt: TGTGCCAGCAGCCAAGACCATACGGGGGAGGGCTGGCGGGAGCAGTACTTC
CDR3aa: CASSQDHTGEGWREQYF

v_gene: TRBV30
j_gene: TRBJ1-2
abundance: once
d_gene: NA
CDR3nt: TGTGGACTGCGAGCCCGCGGCTATGGCTACACCTTC
CDR3aa: CGLRARGYGYTF

v_gene: TRBV7-9
j_gene: TRBJ2-5
abundance: NA
d_gene: NA
CDR3nt: TGTGCCAGCTGCCTCGGGCGGCAGGGAAATGTTGAGACCCAGTACTTC
CDR3aa: CASCLGRQGNVETQYF

v_gene: TRBV3-1/TRBV3-2
j_gene: TRBJ2-4
abundance: NA
d_gene: NA
CDR3nt: TGTGCCAGCAGCCAAGATCTTGGCGGGGTAAACATTCAGTACTTC
CDR3aa: CASSQDLGGVNIQYF

v_gene: TRBV29-1
j_gene: TRBJ1-1
abundance: NA
d_gene: TRBD1
CDR3nt: TGCAGCGTTGAAGGCAGGACAGGGGAGACTGAAGCTTTCTTT
CDR3aa: CSVEGRTGETEAFF

v_gene: TRBV9
j_gene: TRBJ2-7
abundance: once
d_gene: NA
CDR3nt: TGTGCCAGCAGCCCAGAGGGTTCGGAGGACTCCTACGAGCAGTACTTC
CDR3aa: CASSPEGSEDSYEQYF

v_gene: TRBV24-1
j_gene: TRBJ2-2
abundance: NA
d_gene: NA
CDR3nt: TGTGCCACCAGTGATCCGCCAGGTACGAACACCGGGGAGCTGTTTTTT
CDR3aa: CATSDPPGTNTGELFF

v_gene: TRBV7-8
j_gene: TRBJ2-6
abundance: NA
d_gene: TRBD2
CDR3nt: TGTGCCAGCAGCCCAGGGGGACTAGCGTCCGGGGCCAACGTCCTGACTTTC
CDR3aa: CASSPGGLASGANVLTF

v_gene: TRBV15
j_gene: TRBJ2-7
abundance: once
d_gene: TRBD2
CDR3nt: TGTGCCACCAGCAGAGATTTGCGGGAGGCCAGCGAGCAGTACTTC
CDR3aa: CATSRDLREASEQYF

v_gene: TRBV19
j_gene: TRBJ1-4
abundance: NA
d_gene: NA
CDR3nt: TGTGCCAGTAGTATTGCGGGCGATAATGAAAAACTGTTTTTT
CDR3aa: CASSIAGDNEKLFF

v_gene: TRBV9
j_gene: TRBJ1-3
abundance: NA
d_gene: NA
CDR3nt: TGTGCCAGCAGCGTATCCAGGGACTCTGGAAACACCATATATTTT
CDR3aa: CASSVSRDSGNTIYF

v_gene: TRBV20-1
j_gene: TRBJ2-7
abundance: few
d_gene: NA
CDR3nt: TGCAGTGCTAAGAGAGTCTACGAGCAGTACTTC
CDR3aa: CSAKRVYEQYF

v_gene: TRBV6-5
j_gene: TRBJ1-1
abundance: NA
d_gene: TRBD1
CDR3nt: TGTGCCAGCAGCCGGACAGGGGACGCTGAAGCTTTCTTT
CDR3aa: CASSRTGDAEAFF

v_gene: TRBV6-2/TRBV6-3
j_gene: TRBJ2-1
abundance: NA
d_gene: TRBD2
CDR3nt: TGTGCCAGCAGTTACTCGGTTTTGCGGGAGCATGAGCAGTTCTTC
CDR3aa: CASSYSVLREHEQFF

v_gene: TRBV4-1
j_gene: TRBJ2-3
abundance: NA
d_gene: TRBD2
CDR3nt: TGCGCCAGCAGCCCCAAAGGACTAGCGGGCACAGATACGCAGTATTTT
CDR3aa: CASSPKGLAGTDTQYF

v_gene: TRBV11-1
j_gene: TRBJ1-1
abundance: once
d_gene: NA
CDR3nt: TGTGCCAGCAGCTTAGCCGGGCGAGGGATCGGGACTGAAGCTTTCTTT
CDR3aa: CASSLAGRGIGTEAFF

v_gene: TRBV5-4
j_gene: TRBJ2-3
abundance: NA
d_gene: TRBD1
CDR3nt: TGTGCCAGCAGCTTCACCCAGGGGGCCGCAGATACGCAGTATTTT
CDR3aa: CASSFTQGAADTQYF

v_gene: TRBV2
j_gene: TRBJ1-1
abundance: NA
d_gene: NA
CDR3nt: TGTGCCAGCAGTCCCAGTGTGAACACTGAAGCTTTCTTT
CDR3aa: CASSPSVNTEAFF

v_gene: TRBV5-1
j_gene: TRBJ2-5
abundance: once
d_gene: TRBD1
CDR3nt: TGCGCCAGCAGTTCCCAAGGACAGGGGTTCGAGACCCAGTACTTC
CDR3aa: CASSSQGQGFETQYF

v_gene: TRBV28
j_gene: TRBJ1-4
abundance: NA
d_gene: TRBD1
CDR3nt: TGTGCCAGCAGCCGGTTAGGGGGCGAGGCCGGTGAAAAACTGTTTTTT
CDR3aa: CASSRLGGEAGEKLFF

v_gene: TRBV5-1
j_gene: TRBJ2-3
abundance: NA
d_gene: NA
CDR3nt: TGCGCCAGCAGCGCCTATTCCACAGATACGCAGTATTTT
CDR3aa: CASSAYSTDTQYF

v_gene: TRBV7-8
j_gene: TRBJ1-4
abundance: NA
d_gene: NA
CDR3nt: TGTGCCAGCAGCCTTCTAATGAGTGCAACTAATGAAAAACTGTTTTTT
CDR3aa: CASSLLMSATNEKLFF

v_gene: TRBV30
j_gene: TRBJ1-1
abundance: NA
d_gene: NA
CDR3nt: TGTGCCGCTAACCCGGGGGGTTTTACTGAAGCTTTCTTT
CDR3aa: CAANPGGFTEAFF

v_gene: TRBV19
j_gene: TRBJ2-2
abundance: NA
d_gene: NA
CDR3nt: TGTGCCAGTAGGAGACTCGACGGAGACACCGGGGAGCTGTTTTTT
CDR3aa: CASRRLDGDTGELFF

v_gene: TRBV19
j_gene: TRBJ1-5
abundance: NA
d_gene: NA
CDR3nt: TGTGCCAGTAGTATAGGGGGCGTTCTCTATCAGCCCCAGCATTTT
CDR3aa: CASSIGGVLYQPQHF

v_gene: TRBV5-5
j_gene: TRBJ1-1
abundance: NA
d_gene: NA
CDR3nt: TGTGCCAGCAGCTTGGCATGGGGAGGGACTGAAGCTTTCTTT
CDR3aa: CASSLAWGGTEAFF